This passage covers 18 T cell receptor beta chains from one sample sequenced in a study of shared clonotypes between healthy human individuals (dated by TCRdb to 2018 to 2021). CD8 naive samples were obtained by positive selection for CCR7 among CD45RO-negative cells, yielding a CD45RA+CCR7+ population from which TemRA cells were excluded. Libraries came from the immunoSEQ multiplex PCR assay. TCRdb holds this immuneACCESS table with in-frame rearrangements only. Some clones are missing; in checked studies, unresolved V genes explain under half, and the rest has no known cause. For this sample there are around 620,000 clones; 95% appear just once. 0.11% of the sample goes to the ten largest clones. Specimen: naive CD8+ T cells sorted from blood. The sample's cell subset or site label is to be understood as: CD45RA+CCR7+. These receptors came from a young woman in good health.

The chain is built from TRBV9 and TRBJ2-1; D is unclear. The germline gives CDR1 SGDLS, CDR2 YYNGEE. The CDR3 spans 12 residues. The V and J ends lost 0 bases and 8 bases respectively, with 6 bases between them. CDR3 residues: CASSVVEDEQFF. The CDR3 DNA follows: TGTGCCAGCAGCGTAGTTGAAGATGAGCAGTTCTTC.

The V gene is TRBV30, the J gene TRBJ2-7; 10 bases align to TRBD2. The germline CDR1 and CDR2 sequences are GTSNPN and SVGIG (reference sequence). J gave up 3 bases and V 0 bases, and 5 bases lay outside the gene matches. There are 15 residues in the CDR3. CDR3: CAWSVSSSGSYEQYF. The CDR3 region has the DNA TGTGCCTGGAGTGTCTCGTCTAGCGGGAGCTACGAGCAGTACTTC.

The chain recombines TRBV5-1 with TRBJ2-7; D may be TRBD1 or TRBD2 (5 bases each). Germline values: CDR1 SGHRS, CDR2 YFSETQ. The CDR3 covers 14 residues. V was cut by 4 bases and J by 4 bases, with 15 bases left in between. The CDR3: CASSLGTAGYEQYF. CDR3 DNA sequence: TGCGCCAGCAGCCTGGGGACCGCCGGGTACGAGCAGTACTTC.

On this clone: In the same sample, other DNA sequences code for this CDR3. The chain carries TRBV9 and TRBJ2-1, with D hard to call. The germline V gene has CDR1 SGDLS and CDR2 YYNGEE. This CDR3 spans 12 amino acids. Trimming took 0 bases from V and 6 from J, leaving 4 bases between them. CDR3 nucleotides: TGTGCCAGCAGCGTAGGGGCCAATGAGCAGTTCTTC. It codes for CASSVGANEQFF.

The rearrangement links TRBV7-9 to TRBJ1-2; D is unclear. CDR1 is SEHNR and CDR2 is FQNEAQ in the germline V gene (reference sequence). This CDR3 has 14 residues. Trimming removed 1 base from V and 9 bases from J, with 15 bases in between. The CDR3 coding sequence is TGTGCCAGCAGCTTAGGGTATACACCTTTGAGCTACACCTTC. Translated: CASSLGYTPLSYTF.

This clone has just a few counts. This chain joins TRBV27 and TRBJ1-3; D unclear. The CDR3 length is 17 residues. Trimming took 5 bases from V and 0 from J, leaving 17 bases between them. The germline V gene has CDR1 MNHEY and CDR2 SMNVEV (reference sequence). The CDR3 spells CASSTGLPGLSGNTIYF. The CDR3 DNA follows: TGTGCCAGCAGTACCGGACTTCCTGGGCTCTCTGGAAACACCATATATTTT.

CDR3 in DNA: TGCGCCAGCAGCCAAAACGGCCTTATTCAGTACTTC. This codes for CASSQNGLIQYF. J is TRBJ2-4 and V is TRBV4-1; D ambiguous. Per the germline V gene, CDR1 is MGHRA and CDR2 is YSYEKL. The V and J ends lost 2 bases and 10 bases respectively, with 9 bases between them. This CDR3 has 12 amino acids.

This clone occurred a few times. The chain links TRBV19 to TRBJ1-5; D gene unclear. In germline, CDR1 is LNHDA, CDR2 SQIVND (reference sequence). Trimming shortened V by 7 bases and J by 0 bases, and 7 bases separated the two germline ends. This CDR3 has 13 residues. The CDR3 sequence: CASNQYSNQPQHF. Written as DNA, the CDR3 is TGTGCCAGTAATCAATATAGCAATCAGCCCCAGCATTTT.

This clone appeared once. The chain has TRBV5-1 and TRBJ2-5; D is ambiguous. V lost 4 bases and J 1 base, leaving 17 bases between the germline ends. Germline-derived CDR1 and CDR2 are SGHRS and YFSETQ. The CDR3 is 16 residues long. CDR3 bases: TGCGCCAGCAGCCGGGCGAGGACGGGTGTCCAAGAGACCCAGTACTTC. Its protein product is CASSRARTGVQETQYF.

The rearrangement links TRBV25-1 to TRBJ2-5, with D perhaps TRBD2 (6 bases). V lost 2 bases to trimming and J lost 5 bases, with 9 bases between them. The CDR3 is made up of 13 amino acids. Looked up from germline, CDR1 is MGHDK and CDR2 is SYGVNS. The CDR3: CASSEDGGETQYF. CDR3 in DNA: TGTGCCAGCAGTGAAGACGGAGGGGAGACCCAGTACTTC.

A single count supports this clone. V is TRBV14 and J is TRBJ2-2; D is uncertain. Germline CDR1 SGHDN, CDR2 FVKESK. Trimming took 4 bases from V and 1 from J, leaving 13 bases between them. This CDR3 contains 16 residues. The CDR3 region has the DNA TGTGCCAGCAGCCCCCAGTTAGGTCTGAACACCGGGGAGCTGTTTTTT. Translation: CASSPQLGLNTGELFF.

The chain has TRBV14 and TRBJ2-5, with D possibly matching TRBD2 (5 bases). This CDR3 spans 15 amino acids. V was shortened by 4 bases and J by 1 base, with 13 bases between the two germline ends. Germline V gene lookup returns CDR1 SGHDN and CDR2 FVKESK. CDR3 nucleotide sequence: TGTGCCAGCAGCCCCGGGGTAGCTAGCCAAGAGACCCAGTACTTC. It specifies CASSPGVASQETQYF.

The gene calls are TRBV27 and TRBJ2-7; D is uncertain. V lost 3 bases and J lost 2, with 11 bases in between. Germline V lookup: CDR1 MNHEY, CDR2 SMNVEV (reference sequence). The CDR3 has 14 residues. CDR3 sequence reads: CASSFSGPAYEQYF. CDR3 nucleotides: TGTGCCAGCAGTTTCTCGGGTCCAGCCTACGAGCAGTACTTC.

This chain joins TRBV5-6 and TRBJ2-1, with 13 bases that match TRBD2. V shed 2 bases, J shed 9 bases, and the junction held 5 bases outside the gene matches. The CDR3 has 15 amino acids. Germline V CDR1 and CDR2: SGHDT, YYEEEE. The CDR3 loop is CASSLGTSGNSEQFF. Here the CDR3 DNA reads TGTGCCAGCAGCTTAGGGACTAGCGGGAACAGTGAGCAGTTCTTC.

J is TRBJ2-1 and V is TRBV29-1; 7 positions agree with TRBD1. V shed 4 bases and J 10 bases; nucleotides not matched to a gene: 13. Per the germline V gene, CDR1 is SQVTM and CDR2 is ANQGSEA. This CDR3 comprises 14 residues. The CDR3 DNA sequence: TGCAGCGTTGCGTCCTGGACAGGCCCCGAGGAGCAGTTCTTC. Protein sequence: CSVASWTGPEEQFF.

As to this clone: This CDR3 is also generated by other DNA sequences in the sample. The CDR3 here is CASSSTGGSNQPQHF. CDR3 bases: TGTGCCAGCAGTTCGACAGGGGGAAGCAATCAGCCCCAGCATTTT. The chain employs TRBV28 and TRBJ1-5; 9 bases agree with TRBD1. The CDR3 is 15 amino acids. Trimming cost V 4 bases and J 1 base; bases outside gene matches: 2. CDR1 is MDHEN, CDR2 SYDVKM, per germline.

The CDR3 bases are TGTGCCAGCAGGTTTAGAGGGGCCCCCTACGAGCAGTACTTC. Translated, it gives CASRFRGAPYEQYF. The chain links TRBV6-1 to TRBJ2-7, with D perhaps being TRBD1 or TRBD2 (5 bases each). V lost 6 bases and J lost 2, with 14 bases in between. Germline loops: CDR1 MNHNS, CDR2 SASEGT. This CDR3 is built from 14 residues.

This rearrangement joins TRBV13 to TRBJ2-5, with a tentative D call TRBD2 (6 bases). Germline CDR1 reads PRHDT; CDR2 reads FYEKMQ (reference sequence). V lost 2 bases and J 1 base, leaving 23 bases between the germline ends. The CDR3 is 19 residues long. The CDR3 DNA is TGTGCCAGCAGCTTACGGGGGTCAGGTGGCGGGCATTCCCAAGAGACCCAGTACTTC. This sequence encodes CASSLRGSGGGHSQETQYF.